The rows below give T cell receptor beta chains drawn from one sample of a study of blood T cells in healthy people across ages. One entry per CDR3 protein results from TCRdb running MiXCR on the 5' RACE reads. The profile shows roughly 1,500,000 distinct CDR3 sequences, approximately 32% of them singletons. The sequencing input was blood. These TCRs come from a woman aged 25 to 39 in good health. The CDR3 runs from the conserved cysteine through the conserved F or W.

V gene	CDR3 length	J gene	CDR3 protein
TRBV20-1	14	TRBJ2-3	CSPLGGRNTDTQYF
TRBV30	12	TRBJ1-1	CAWSRVWTEAFF
TRBV27	16	TRBJ2-1	CASSITGGEKINEQFF
TRBV20-1	16	TRBJ2-5	CSARDGRESYQETQYF
TRBV7-3	15	-	CASSLIGGGRETQYF
TRBV27	14	TRBJ2-1	CASRDRGLGNEQFF
TRBV7-6	12	TRBJ1-2	CASTPGQPPLTF
TRBV20-1	14	TRBJ2-7	CSARRAERTSEQYF
TRBV7-8	19	TRBJ2-1	CASSLALVGGGLKRDEQFF
TRBV27	13	TRBJ2-6	CASNFSGANVLTF
TRBV10-3	12	TRBJ1-1	CAISELNTEAFF
TRBV15	16	TRBJ1-5	CATSTGNRGIFQPQHF
TRBV20-1	16	TRBJ2-1	CSAKNIAGPNYNEQFF
TRBV24-1	12	TRBJ1-2	CATSDGFLGYTF
TRBV3-1	18	TRBJ2-5	CASSQELLAGGLGETQYF
TRBV21-1	15	TRBJ1-5	CASSLRTDSNQPQHF
TRBV6-2/TRBV6-3	14	TRBJ1-2	CASSYYGGSYGYTF
TRBV7-9	14	TRBJ1-2	CASSLEVANYGYTF
TRBV24-1	14	TRBJ2-3	CATEPVPPADTQYF
TRBV5-1	16	TRBJ2-1	CASSLPTSGGNNEQFF
TRBV4-2	13	TRBJ2-5	CASSQLRAETQYF
TRBV5-1	16	TRBJ2-1	CASYTEGTGGPNEQFF
TRBV6-2/TRBV6-3	14	TRBJ1-5	CASSPRVDNQPQHF
TRBV5-1	13	TRBJ2-3	CASSLEGSDTQYF
TRBV3-1	16	TRBJ2-7	CASSTPGSLSSYEQYF
TRBV27	14	TRBJ1-6	CASSPLGQGAALHF
TRBV20-1	13	TRBJ1-4	CSARGGQHEKLFF
TRBV7-9	15	TRBJ2-5	CASSLESGQAETQYF
TRBV5-6	14	TRBJ1-5	CASSLGRFGQPRHF
TRBV12-3/TRBV12-4	12	TRBJ1-1	CASSLGQGGAFF
TRBV15	13	TRBJ2-7	CTASRDPRGEQYF
TRBV27	16	TRBJ2-1	CASSLGRLIVGNEQFF
TRBV20-1	16	TRBJ1-2	CSARDPGTGWNYGYTF
TRBV6-6	19	TRBJ2-5	CVSSYSMTSGGPEQETQYF
TRBV7-6	13	TRBJ2-2	CASSRAGPGELFF
TRBV4-1	15	TRBJ2-7	CASSQGTGPYYEQYF
TRBV20-1	15	TRBJ2-2	CSAPKTGGRTGELFF
TRBV3-1	19	TRBJ2-3	CASSQEGGFSSSRTDTQYF
TRBV11-3	19	TRBJ2-1	CASSPPSLGGKARYNEQFF
TRBV9	14	TRBJ2-1	CASSVATGYNEQFF
TRBV7-6	13	TRBJ2-5	CASSYPYQETQYF
TRBV2	16	TRBJ2-5	CASTERAKGGKETQYF
TRBV9	14	TRBJ2-1	CASSAGLATNEQFF
TRBV9	15	-	CASSVGVEGSNEQYF
TRBV4-1	15	TRBJ2-7	CASSQDPSGVYEQYF
TRBV12-3/TRBV12-4	15	TRBJ2-1	CASSLASGGINEQFF
TRBV10-3	13	TRBJ1-1	CAISPLGNTEAFF
TRBV20-1	12	TRBJ2-7	CSASEFGYEQYF
TRBV6-1	15	TRBJ2-1	CATTQDASPYNEQSF